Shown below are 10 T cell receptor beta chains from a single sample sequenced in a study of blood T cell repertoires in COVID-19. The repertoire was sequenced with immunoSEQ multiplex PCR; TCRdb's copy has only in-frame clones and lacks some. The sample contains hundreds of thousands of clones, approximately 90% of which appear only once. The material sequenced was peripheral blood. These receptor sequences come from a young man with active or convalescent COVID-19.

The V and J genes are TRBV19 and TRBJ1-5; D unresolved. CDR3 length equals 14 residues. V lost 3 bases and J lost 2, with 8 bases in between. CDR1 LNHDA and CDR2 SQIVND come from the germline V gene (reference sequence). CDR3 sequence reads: CASSIDGGNQPQHF. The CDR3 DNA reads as TGTGCCAGTAGTATCGACGGGGGCAATCAGCCCCAGCATTTT.

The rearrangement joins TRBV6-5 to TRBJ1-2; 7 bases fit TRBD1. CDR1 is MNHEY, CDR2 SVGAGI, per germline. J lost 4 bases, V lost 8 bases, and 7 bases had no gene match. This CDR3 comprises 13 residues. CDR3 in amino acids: CASLARGAYGYTF. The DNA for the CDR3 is TGTGCCAGCCTGGCCAGGGGGGCCTATGGCTACACCTTC.

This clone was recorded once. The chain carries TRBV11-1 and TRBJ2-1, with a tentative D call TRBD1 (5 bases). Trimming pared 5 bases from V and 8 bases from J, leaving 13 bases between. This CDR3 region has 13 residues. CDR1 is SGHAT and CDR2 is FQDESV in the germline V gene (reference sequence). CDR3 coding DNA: TGTGCCAGCAGCCCCCCCCCAGGGCATGAGCAGTTCTTC. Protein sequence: CASSPPPGHEQFF.

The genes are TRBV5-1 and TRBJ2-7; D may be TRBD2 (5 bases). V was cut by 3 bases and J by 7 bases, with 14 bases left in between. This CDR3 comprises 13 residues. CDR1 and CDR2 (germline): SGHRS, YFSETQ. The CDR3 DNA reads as TGCGCCAGCAGCTGGACTCAAACGGGGGAGCAGTACTTC. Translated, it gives CASSWTQTGEQYF.

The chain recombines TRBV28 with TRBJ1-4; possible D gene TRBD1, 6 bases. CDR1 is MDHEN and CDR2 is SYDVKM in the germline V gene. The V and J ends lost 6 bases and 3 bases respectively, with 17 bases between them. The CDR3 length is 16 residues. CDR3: CASSAWGGRANEKLFF. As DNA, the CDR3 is TGTGCCAGCAGCGCTTGGGGGGGGCGAGCTAATGAAAAACTGTTTTTT.

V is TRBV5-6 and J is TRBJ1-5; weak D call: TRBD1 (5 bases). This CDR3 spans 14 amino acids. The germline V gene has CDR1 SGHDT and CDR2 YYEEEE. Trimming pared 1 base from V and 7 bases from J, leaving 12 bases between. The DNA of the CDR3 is TGTGCCAGCAGCTTGAGGCAGGGCGGCCAGCCCCAGCATTTT. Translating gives CASSLRQGGQPQHF.

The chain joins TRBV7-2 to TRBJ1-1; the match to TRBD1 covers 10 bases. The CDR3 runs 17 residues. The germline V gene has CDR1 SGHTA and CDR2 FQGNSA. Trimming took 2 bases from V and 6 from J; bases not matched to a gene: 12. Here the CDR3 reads CASSLIATGGSRAEAFF. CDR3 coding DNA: TGTGCCAGCAGCTTAATCGCGACAGGGGGCTCACGGGCTGAAGCTTTCTTT. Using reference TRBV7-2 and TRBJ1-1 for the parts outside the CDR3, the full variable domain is GAGVSQSPSNKVTEKGKDVELRCDPISGHTALYWYRQSLGQGLEFLIYFQGNSAPDKSGLPSDRFSAERTGGSVSTLTIQRTQQEDSAVYLCASSLIATGGSRAEAFFGQGTRLTVV.

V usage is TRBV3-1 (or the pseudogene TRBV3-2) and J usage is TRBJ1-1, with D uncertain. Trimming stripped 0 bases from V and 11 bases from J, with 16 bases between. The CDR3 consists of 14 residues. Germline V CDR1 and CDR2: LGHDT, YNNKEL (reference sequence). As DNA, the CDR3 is TGTGCCAGCAGCCAAGATTTAACTGCCTTGAGGGCTTTCTTT. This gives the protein CASSQDLTALRAFF.

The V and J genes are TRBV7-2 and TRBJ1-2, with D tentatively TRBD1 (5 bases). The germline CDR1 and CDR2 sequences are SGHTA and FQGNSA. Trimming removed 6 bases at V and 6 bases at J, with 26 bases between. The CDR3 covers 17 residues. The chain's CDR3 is CASSSVSYPRARDGYTF. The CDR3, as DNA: TGTGCCAGCAGTTCCGTTAGCTATCCCAGGGCACGTGATGGCTACACCTTC.

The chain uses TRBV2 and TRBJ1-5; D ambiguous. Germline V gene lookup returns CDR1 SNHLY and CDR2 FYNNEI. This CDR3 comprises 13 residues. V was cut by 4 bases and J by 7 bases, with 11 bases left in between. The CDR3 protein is CASSGGVYQPQHF. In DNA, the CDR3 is TGTGCCAGCAGTGGAGGAGTTTACCAGCCCCAGCATTTT. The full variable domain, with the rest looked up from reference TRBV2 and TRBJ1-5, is EPEVTQTPSHQVTQMGQEVILRCVPISNHLYFYWYRQILGQKVEFLVSFYNNEISEKSEIFDDQFSVERPDGSNFTLKIRSTKLEDSAMYFCASSGGVYQPQHFGDGTRLSIL.